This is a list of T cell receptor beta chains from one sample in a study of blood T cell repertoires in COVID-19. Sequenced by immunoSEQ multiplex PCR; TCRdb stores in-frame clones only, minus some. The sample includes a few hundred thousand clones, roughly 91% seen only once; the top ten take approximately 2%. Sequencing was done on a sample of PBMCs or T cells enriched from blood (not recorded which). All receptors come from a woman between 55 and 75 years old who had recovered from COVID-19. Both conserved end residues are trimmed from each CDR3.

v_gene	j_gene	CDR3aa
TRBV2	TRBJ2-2	ASSGQVGTGELF
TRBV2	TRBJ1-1	ASTAVAAEAF
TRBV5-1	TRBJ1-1	ASSLGGRGASTEAF
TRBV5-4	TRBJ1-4	ASSVGVGTANEKLF
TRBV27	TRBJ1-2	ASSLNRASGYT
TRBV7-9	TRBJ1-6	ASSLLGQGNSPLH
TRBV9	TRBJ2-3	ASSVALVSADTQY
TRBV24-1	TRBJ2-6	ATSDRDRGPGANVLT
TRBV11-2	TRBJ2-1	ASSHGTSKTGDEQF
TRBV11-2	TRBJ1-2	ASSFRRDGYT
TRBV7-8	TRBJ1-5	ASSPTTGLRGNQPQH
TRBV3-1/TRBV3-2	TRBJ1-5	ASSLQGNQPQH
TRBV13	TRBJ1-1	ASSLLSGLGAVTEAF
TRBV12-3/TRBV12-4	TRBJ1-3	ASTDSAGNTIY
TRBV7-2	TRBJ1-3	ASSPGTGKNTIY
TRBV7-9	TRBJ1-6	ASSGQGLTPPLH
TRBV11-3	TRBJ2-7	ASSLRVAHEQY
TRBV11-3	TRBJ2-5	ASSDRVAGPGETQY
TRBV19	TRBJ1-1	ASSMSGIFEAF
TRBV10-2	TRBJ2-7	ASSESSAEYEQY
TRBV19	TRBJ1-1	ASRGQGMNTEAF
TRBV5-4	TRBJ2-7	ASSSGISLYEQY
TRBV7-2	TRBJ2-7	ASSLGWGVEQY
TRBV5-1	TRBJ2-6	ASSNGQGASGANVLT
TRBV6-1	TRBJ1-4	ASSEVQGEKLF
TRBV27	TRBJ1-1	ASSTPVGLGTEAF
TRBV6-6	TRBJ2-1	ASSPTSGGSGYNEQF
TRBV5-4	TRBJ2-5	ASSPGGGAGETQY
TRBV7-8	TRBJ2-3	ASSFIAGGRTDTQY
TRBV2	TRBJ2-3	ASRPNNGDTQY
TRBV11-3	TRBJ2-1	ASSPGTGYNEQF
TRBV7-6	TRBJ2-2	ASSLDTRTGELF
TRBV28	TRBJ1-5	ASSWDRGRNQPQH
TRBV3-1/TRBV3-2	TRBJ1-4	ASSHRDRNEKLF
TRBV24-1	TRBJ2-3	ATSAGTSRPTDTQY
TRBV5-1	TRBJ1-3	ASSLRSGDNTIY
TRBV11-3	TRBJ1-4	ASSVGTGTGKEKLF
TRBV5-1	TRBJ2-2	ASSFTSGDTGELF
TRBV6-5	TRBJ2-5	ASNLQGSLETQY
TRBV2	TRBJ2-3	ASLGLPTDTQY
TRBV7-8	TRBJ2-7	ASSLAGDSPYEQY
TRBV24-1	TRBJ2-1	ATTRGNEQF
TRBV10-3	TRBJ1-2	AIFKTMEGYT
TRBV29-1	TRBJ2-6	SVEIGGYSGANVLT